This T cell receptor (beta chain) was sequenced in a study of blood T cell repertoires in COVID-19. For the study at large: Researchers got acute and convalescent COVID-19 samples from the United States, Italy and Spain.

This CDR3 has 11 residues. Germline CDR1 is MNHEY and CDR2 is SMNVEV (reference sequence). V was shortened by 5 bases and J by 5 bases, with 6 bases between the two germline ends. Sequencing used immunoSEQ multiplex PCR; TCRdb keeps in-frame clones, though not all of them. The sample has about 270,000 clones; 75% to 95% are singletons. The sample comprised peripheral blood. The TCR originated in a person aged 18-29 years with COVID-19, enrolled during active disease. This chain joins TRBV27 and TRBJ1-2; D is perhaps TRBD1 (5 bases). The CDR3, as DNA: TGTGCCAGCAGTCAGGGTTATGGCTACACCTTC. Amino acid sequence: CASSQGYGYTF.